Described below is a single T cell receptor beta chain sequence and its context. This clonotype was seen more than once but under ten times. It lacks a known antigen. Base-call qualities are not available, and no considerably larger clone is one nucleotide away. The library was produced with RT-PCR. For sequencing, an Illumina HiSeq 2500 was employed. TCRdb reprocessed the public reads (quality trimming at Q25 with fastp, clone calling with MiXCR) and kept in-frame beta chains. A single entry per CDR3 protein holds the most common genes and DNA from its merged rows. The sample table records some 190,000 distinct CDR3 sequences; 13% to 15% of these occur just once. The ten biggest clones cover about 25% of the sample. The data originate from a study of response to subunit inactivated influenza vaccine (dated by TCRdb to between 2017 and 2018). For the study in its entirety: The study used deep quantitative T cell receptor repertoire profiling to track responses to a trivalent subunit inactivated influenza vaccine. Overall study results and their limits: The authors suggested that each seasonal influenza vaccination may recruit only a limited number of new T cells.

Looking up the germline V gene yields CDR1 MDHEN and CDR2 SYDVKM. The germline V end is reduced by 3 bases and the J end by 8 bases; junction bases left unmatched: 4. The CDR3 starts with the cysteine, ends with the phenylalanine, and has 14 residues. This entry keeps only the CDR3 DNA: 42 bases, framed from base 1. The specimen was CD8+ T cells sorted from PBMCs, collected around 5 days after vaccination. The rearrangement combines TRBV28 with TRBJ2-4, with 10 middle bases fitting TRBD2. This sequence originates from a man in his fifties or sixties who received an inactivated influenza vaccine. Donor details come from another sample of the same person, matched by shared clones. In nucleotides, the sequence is TGTGCCAGCAGTTTCGGTCTAGCGGGAGACATTCAGTACTTC. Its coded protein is CASSFGLAGDIQYF.